The rows below give T cell receptor beta chains drawn from one sample of a study of neurological immune-mediated disorders. TCRdb called the 5' RACE reads again in MiXCR, with one record for every CDR3 protein. The sample lists about 71,000 distinct CDR3 sequences, roughly 4.5% seen once, with 6.5% to 7.5% in the top ten. The source material was PBMCs. These receptors were taken from a man aged 25 to 45 with multiple sclerosis. Both conserved end residues are part of each CDR3. A D gene is named only where the DNA matches it firmly. Clone size is stated in some rows and not others, as once, few, many or a class when expanded.

few,TRBD1,TRBJ1-1,TRBV5-1,TGCGCCAGCAGCTCCTGGACAGGGGTGAGCACTGAAGCTTTCTTT,CASSSWTGVSTEAFF
many,-,TRBJ1-5,TRBV20-1,TGCAGTGCCTATAAGGGGGGTCAGCCCCAGCATTTT,CSAYKGGQPQHF
many,TRBD1,TRBJ1-2,TRBV12-3/TRBV12-4,TGTGCCAGCAGCCCGGGACAGCGCTATCATGGCTACACCTTC,CASSPGQRYHGYTF
many,TRBD2,TRBJ2-3,TRBV7-2,TGTGCCAGCAGCCCATGGACTAGCTCCACAGATACGCAGTATTTT,CASSPWTSSTDTQYF
many,-,TRBJ1-2,TRBV12-3/TRBV12-4,TGTGCCAGCAGTTTAAGCGGAAATGGCTACACCTTC,CASSLSGNGYTF
many,-,TRBJ2-1,TRBV11-2,TGTGCCAGCAGCTTAGATTTGGCAGGAGGTCGTTACAATGAGCAGTTCTTC,CASSLDLAGGRYNEQFF
-,-,TRBJ1-3,TRBV12-3/TRBV12-4,TGTGCCAGAGCGAACGTCGGGACTACGGGAAACACCATATATTTT,CARANVGTTGNTIYF
many,TRBD1,TRBJ1-1,TRBV20-1,TGCAGTGCTCCAGACAGGGAGGACACTGAAGCTTTCTTT,CSAPDREDTEAFF
many,-,TRBJ2-4,TRBV6-5,TGTGCCAGCAGTTACTCGGGGGACGGCCTGAACATTCAGTACTTC,CASSYSGDGLNIQYF
-,-,TRBJ1-1,TRBV18,TGTGCCAGCTCACGTGCAGTGAACACTGAAGCTTTCTTT,CASSRAVNTEAFF
few,TRBD1,TRBJ1-6,TRBV5-1,TGCGCCAGCAGCGCATCGGCTGTACAGGGGGAACCCCTCAACTTT,CASSASAVQGEPLNF
few,-,TRBJ2-7,TRBV5-1,TGCGCCAGCAGCTTGGAGGTACACCTCTACGAGCAGTACTTC,CASSLEVHLYEQYF
many,TRBD2,TRBJ2-1,TRBV9,TGTGCCAGCAGCGCGCGGGACTATCCCCCCACTGAGCAGTTCTTC,CASSARDYPPTEQFF
many,-,TRBJ1-3,TRBV7-9,TGTGCCAGCAGACGCGACGGCAAATCTGGAAAAACCATATATTTT,CASRRDGKSGKTIYF
few,TRBD1,TRBJ2-3,TRBV5-5,TGTGCCAGCAGCTTGACAGGGGTCACAGATACGCAGTATTTT,CASSLTGVTDTQYF
many,-,TRBJ2-6,TRBV7-9,TGTGCCAGCAGCTTACTTTATCGATGGGGAGAGGGGGCCAACGTCCTGACTTTC,CASSLLYRWGEGANVLTF
many,-,TRBJ2-6,TRBV28,TGTGCCAGCAGTCCCCTCGGGCCTCGCTCTGGGGCCAACGTCCTGACTTTC,CASSPLGPRSGANVLTF
many,TRBD1,TRBJ1-1,TRBV7-9,TGTGCCAGCAGCTTAACTTACGGGGACAGGGAAGCTTTCTTT,CASSLTYGDREAFF
-,-,TRBJ1-5,TRBV12-3/TRBV12-4,TGTGCCAGCAGCAAGAGGGGGGCAGGGAATCAGCCCCAGCATTTT,CASSKRGAGNQPQHF
many,-,TRBJ2-3,TRBV4-2,TGTGCCAGCAGCCAGGGGGTCGACAGGACCGGGGGCACAGATACGCAGTATTTT,CASSQGVDRTGGTDTQYF
many,-,TRBJ1-1,TRBV20-1,TGCAGTGCTAGAGGGGGGAGGGACACTGAAGCTTTCTTT,CSARGGRDTEAFF
many,-,TRBJ1-2,TRBV7-9,TGTGCCAGCTCGCCGGGGGGAAGTGGCTACACCTTC,CASSPGGSGYTF
many,-,TRBJ1-2,TRBV5-1,TGCGCCAGCAGCTTGGCCTTGACAGCTAATTATGGCTACACCTTC,CASSLALTANYGYTF
few,-,TRBJ2-7,TRBV4-1,TGCGCCAGCAGCCCCGGAACCACCCTGGGGCAGTACTTC,CASSPGTTLGQYF
many,-,TRBJ1-2,TRBV4-1,TGCGCCAGCAGCCAAGATCGGGCAGCTAGCTATGGCTACACCTTC,CASSQDRAASYGYTF
few,-,TRBJ1-1,TRBV5-1,TGCGCCAGCAGCTTGCAAGGGGAGGGAAACACTGAAGCTTTCTTT,CASSLQGEGNTEAFF
many,TRBD1,TRBJ2-1,TRBV7-9,TGTGCCAGCAGCCCCGGGACAGGGGAATCCAATGAGCAGTTCTTC,CASSPGTGESNEQFF
-,-,TRBJ1-1,TRBV5-1,TGCGCCAGCAGAAATGGACAATGGAACACTGAAGCTTTCTTT,CASRNGQWNTEAFF
many,-,TRBJ2-1,TRBV9,TGTGCCAGCAGCGTAGGACTCTTCATTGAGCAGTTCTTC,CASSVGLFIEQFF
many,-,TRBJ2-4,TRBV9,TGTGCCAGCAGCGCTAGTCGGGGAAATCAGTACTTC,CASSASRGNQYF
many,-,TRBJ1-5,TRBV6-1,TGTGCCAGCGGACGACAGGGCAATCAGCCCCAGCATTTT,CASGRQGNQPQHF
many,-,TRBJ2-7,TRBV29-1,TGCAGCGTTAAGACAGGCGCCTACGAGCAGTACTTC,CSVKTGAYEQYF
many,-,TRBJ2-4,TRBV7-9,TGTGCCAGCAGCTCTCCCCGGGACAACTCCAAAAACATTCAGTACTTC,CASSSPRDNSKNIQYF
many,-,TRBJ2-3,TRBV5-1,TGTGCCAGCAGCTTGTCCGATACGCAGTATTTT,CASSLSDTQYF
many,-,TRBJ2-2,TRBV5-1,TGCGCCAGCAGCTTGGACGGAAACACCGGGGAGCTGTTTTTT,CASSLDGNTGELFF
many,TRBD1,TRBJ2-7,TRBV6-2/TRBV6-3,TGTGCCATCCGGGACAGATCCTACGAGCAGTACTTC,CAIRDRSYEQYF
many,-,TRBJ1-1,TRBV6-5,TGTGCCAGCAGTAGTTACGTTCCTCGACGGAACACTGAAGCTTTCTTT,CASSSYVPRRNTEAFF
many,TRBD1,TRBJ1-2,TRBV29-1,TGCAGCGCCCAAGGGGACAGGGATGATGGCTACACCTTC,CSAQGDRDDGYTF
many,-,TRBJ1-2,TRBV3-1,TGTGCCAGCAGCGAGGTGGATTATGGCTACACCTTC,CASSEVDYGYTF
many,-,TRBJ1-5,TRBV20-1,TGCAGTGCTGTCCGGACAGTAACTTATCAGCCCCAGCATTTT,CSAVRTVTYQPQHF
many,TRBD2,TRBJ2-2,TRBV9,TGTGCCAGCAGCGTAGGACTAGCGGGGGGCTCGAACACCGGGGAGCTGTTTTTT,CASSVGLAGGSNTGELFF